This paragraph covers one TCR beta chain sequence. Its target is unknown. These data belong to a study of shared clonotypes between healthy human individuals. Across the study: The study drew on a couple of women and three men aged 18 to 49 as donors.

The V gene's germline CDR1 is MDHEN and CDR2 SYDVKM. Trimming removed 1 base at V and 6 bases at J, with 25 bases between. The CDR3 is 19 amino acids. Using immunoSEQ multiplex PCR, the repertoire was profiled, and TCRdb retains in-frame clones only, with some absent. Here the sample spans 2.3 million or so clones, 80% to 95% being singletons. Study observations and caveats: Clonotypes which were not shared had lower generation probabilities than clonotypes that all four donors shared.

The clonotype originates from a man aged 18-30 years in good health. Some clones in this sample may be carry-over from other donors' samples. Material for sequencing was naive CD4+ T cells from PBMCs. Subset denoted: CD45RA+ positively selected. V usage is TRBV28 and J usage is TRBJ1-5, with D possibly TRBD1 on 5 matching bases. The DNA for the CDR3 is TGTGCCAGCAGTTTATTTTCGATGCAGGGAGGGTTAAAAGGTCAGCCCCAGCATTTT. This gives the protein CASSLFSMQGGLKGQPQHF.